The 9 T cell receptor beta chains below come from one sample, sequenced in a study of T cell clusters in autoimmune cytopenias. TRB rearrangements were amplified by touch-down multiplex PCR with mixed TRB-A/B primers. No DNA is given; TCRdb re-called the multiplex PCR reads and lists each CDR3 protein once. This listing includes roughly 4,000 distinct CDR3 sequences. TRB was amplified from roughly 250 ng of peripheral blood genomic DNA per sample. These sequences were also reported in another study, on T cell repertoires in aging, cancer and after chemotherapy.

The specimen sequenced was peripheral blood. The receptors originated from a human donor in good health.

According to its frequency, this clonotype is medium-sized. This sequence joins TRBV6-1 and TRBJ2-5; TCRdb names TRBD1, which stays unverified in the absence of DNA. Germline V lookup: CDR1 MNHNS, CDR2 SASEGT. The CDR3 spans 17 residues. CDR3 residues: CASRPQSGTGEGETQYF.

The chain uses TRBV12-3 or TRBV12-4 and TRBJ2-5; TCRdb's assignment of TRBD1 cannot be checked, as there is no DNA. The length of the CDR3 is 15 residues. This CDR3 reads CASAEPKGQQETQYF.

The chain is built from TRBV12-3 or TRBV12-4 and TRBJ1-3; the TCRdb call, TRBD1, lacks DNA for checking. This CDR3 spans 15 amino acids. The CDR3: CASSLDRVSGNTIYF.

The chain couples TRBV11-2 to TRBJ2-1; absent DNA, TCRdb's TRBD2 call cannot be checked. Germline V gives CDR1 SGHAT, CDR2 FQNNGV. The CDR3 spans 15 residues. The CDR3 loop is CASSSRLVAHNEQFF.

J is TRBJ2-4 and V is TRBV12-3 or TRBV12-4; TCRdb's assignment of TRBD2 cannot be checked, as there is no DNA. CDR3 length equals 18 residues. CDR3 in amino acids: CASSPNLQGTNAKNIQYF.

V is TRBV12-3 or TRBV12-4 and J is TRBJ1-2; TCRdb reports TRBD1, a call that lacks DNA to check it against. The CDR3 totals 14 residues. The CDR3 spells CASSLGDRPYGYTF.

According to its frequency, this clonotype is medium-sized. The chain couples TRBV5-1 to TRBJ2-3; no DNA is available, so the TRBD2 call from TCRdb remains unchecked. The CDR3 sequence is 14 residues long. Germline-derived CDR1 and CDR2 are SGHRS and YFSETQ. The CDR3 sequence: CASSLASRTDTQYF.

The chain carries TRBV25-1 and TRBJ1-5; TCRdb outputs TRBD1, but without DNA this stays unchecked. The CDR3 consists of 14 residues. The germline V gene encodes CDR1 MGHDK and CDR2 SYGVNS. CDR3 amino acids: CASRRTGDNQPQHF.

Its frequency marks this clonotype as medium-sized. The J gene is TRBJ2-7, the V gene TRBV19; the TCRdb D gene call, TRBD1, has no DNA to confirm it. CDR3 length: 15 amino acids. Germline loops: CDR1 LNHDA, CDR2 SQIVND (reference sequence). CDR3 sequence reads: CASSIEDRVIYEQYF.